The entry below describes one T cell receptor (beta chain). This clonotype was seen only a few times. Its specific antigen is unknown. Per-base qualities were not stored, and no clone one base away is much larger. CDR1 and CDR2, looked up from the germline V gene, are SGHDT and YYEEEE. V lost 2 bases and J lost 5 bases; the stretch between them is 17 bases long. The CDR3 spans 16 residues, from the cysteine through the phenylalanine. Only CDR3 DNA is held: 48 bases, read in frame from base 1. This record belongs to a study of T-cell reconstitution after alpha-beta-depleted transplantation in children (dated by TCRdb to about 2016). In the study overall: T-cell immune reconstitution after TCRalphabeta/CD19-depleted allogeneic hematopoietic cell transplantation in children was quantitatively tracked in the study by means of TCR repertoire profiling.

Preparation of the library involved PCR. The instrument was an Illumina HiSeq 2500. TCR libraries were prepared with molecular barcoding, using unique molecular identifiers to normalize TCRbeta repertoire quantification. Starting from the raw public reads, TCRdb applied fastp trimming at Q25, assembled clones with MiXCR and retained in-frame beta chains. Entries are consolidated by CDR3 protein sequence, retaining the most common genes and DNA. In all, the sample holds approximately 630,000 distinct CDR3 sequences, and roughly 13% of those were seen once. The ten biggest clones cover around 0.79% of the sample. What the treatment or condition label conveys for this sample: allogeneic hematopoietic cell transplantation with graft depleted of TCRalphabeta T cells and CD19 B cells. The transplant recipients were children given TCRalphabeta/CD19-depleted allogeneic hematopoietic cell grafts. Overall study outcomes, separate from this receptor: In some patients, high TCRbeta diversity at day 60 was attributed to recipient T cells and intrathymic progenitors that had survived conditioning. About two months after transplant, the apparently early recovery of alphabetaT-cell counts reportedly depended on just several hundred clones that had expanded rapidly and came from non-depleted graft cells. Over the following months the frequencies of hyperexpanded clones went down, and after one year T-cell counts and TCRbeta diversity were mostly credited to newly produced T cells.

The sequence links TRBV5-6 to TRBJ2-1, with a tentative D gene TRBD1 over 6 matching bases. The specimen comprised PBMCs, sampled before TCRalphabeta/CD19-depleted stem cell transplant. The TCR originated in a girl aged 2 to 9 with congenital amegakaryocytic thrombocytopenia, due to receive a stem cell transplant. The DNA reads TGTGCCAGCAGCTTAATGGGGGACATAGACCACAATGAGCAGTTCTTC. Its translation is CASSLMGDIDHNEQFF.